This TCR beta chain derives from a study of cytomegalovirus exposure and HLA in healthy donors. The length of the CDR3 is 13 residues. V was trimmed by 4 bases and J by 7 bases, leaving 12 bases between them. Per germline, CDR1 SGHRS and CDR2 YFSETQ. The primer mix had 60 Vbeta and 13 Jbeta primers. Assay used: immunoSEQ multiplex PCR; TCRdb lists only in-frame clones, some missing. The data show some 150,000 clones, around four fifths seen once. This sequence originates from a woman aged 40 to 49 in good health and CMV-seronegative. V usage is TRBV5-1 and J usage is TRBJ2-4; D is perhaps TRBD1 (5 bases). Specimen: PBMCs. Written as DNA, the CDR3 is TGCGCCAGCAGCGGGGCAGTCGGGAACATTCAGTACTTC. Residues: CASSGAVGNIQYF.